This TCR beta chain stems from a study of shared clonotypes between healthy human individuals. Turning to the study itself: CD4 naive and CD4 memory each took three plates per donor, while CD8 naive took two and CD8 memory one.

The V gene's germline CDR1 is ENHRY and CDR2 SYGVKD. Trimming shortened V by 10 bases and J by 7 bases, and 20 bases separated the two germline ends. CDR3 length: 13 residues. On this clone: Its antigen is currently unknown.

150 to 250 ng DNA, around 30,000 T cell genomes, went into each sorted-subset replicate PCR. TCRdb's copy holds only in-frame clones and misses some; the assay was immunoSEQ multiplex PCR. The sample shows 1,400,000 or so clones, about 98.5% of them seen only once. Study-wide results and limits: Having only a few donors restricted how much genetic and exposure-history diversity was captured.

Sequencing was carried out using naive CD4+ T cells sorted from blood. Subset given: CD45RA+ positively selected. The V gene is TRBV10-3, the J gene TRBJ2-7; possible D gene TRBD2, 5 bases. The origin of this receptor is a man aged 25-40 years in good health. CDR3 DNA: TGTGCCACCCAAAACCCCTACTCGGGGGAGCAGTACTTC. Its translation: CATQNPYSGEQYF.